The TCR beta chain described here comes from a study of cytomegalovirus exposure and HLA in healthy donors. Study-level findings and limits: In vitro, a few CMV-associated chains proved specific for CMV antigens. Presence/absence analyses rested on an assumption that sequencing depth was roughly uniform across donors. Earlier findings revealed that most TCR beta V segments proved productive either about 87% or about 30% of the time. TCR beta V- and J-gene trimming, according to a later analysis, was linked to a missense DCLRE1C variant.

Concerning this clone itself: Its antigen is unidentified.

Germline trimming cut 2 bases from V and 5 bases from J; bases unmatched to any gene: 12. The CDR3 sequence is 16 residues long. Germline CDR1 SGHNT, CDR2 YYREEE (reference sequence). Vbeta (60) and Jbeta (13) primers were used in the PCR. Some clones are missing from TCRdb's copy, which holds only in-frame ones; the method was immunoSEQ multiplex PCR. This table holds 70,000 to 95,000 clones, 75% found once. The V call is TRBV5-4, the J call TRBJ2-5, with 7 bases matching TRBD2. The sequence derives from a man aged 35-49 years in good health and CMV-seronegative. The sequencing input was PBMCs. CDR3 protein: CASSLTGGYEGETQYF. CDR3 sequence (DNA): TGTGCCAGCAGCTTAACGGGAGGCTACGAGGGGGAGACCCAGTACTTC. Full variable domain (outside the CDR3, taken from reference TRBV5-4 and TRBJ2-5): ETGVTQSPTHLIKTRGQQVTLRCSSQSGHNTVSWYQQALGQGPQFIFQYYREEENGRGNFPPRFSGLQFPNYSSELNVNALELDDSALYLCASSLTGGYEGETQYFGPGTRLLVL.